This T cell receptor (beta chain) was captured by sequencing in a study of T cell responses to AZD1222 COVID-19 vaccine (dated by TCRdb to about 2021). Background for the entire study: AZD1222 recipients whose second dose came at about 4 weeks and those whose second dose came at about 12 weeks were combined into one group, since spike-specific TCR depth and breadth did not differ between the two schedules. Trial participants were enrolled into age subgroups of 18-55, 56-69 and 70-plus years, which contained 148, 28 and 57 TCR-sequenced participants, respectively. TCR sequencing covered 233 trial participants: 200 to 220 given two doses of AZD1222 and about 26 given two doses of MenACWY control vaccine. Study-level results and caveats: The vaccine-associated CD4 TCRs covered the entire spike protein, and the dominant responses fell in regions 160-218 and 743-854. Because no day 14 peak-response samples were available, the repertoires could be characterized only after the peak T cell response. A significant rise in spike-specific TCR breadth and depth was observed after two AZD1222 doses relative to day 0 and relative to MenACWY recipients. Epitopes outside the regions mutated in the B.1.351 and B.1.1.7 variants were reportedly recognized by nearly half of the unique spike-specific TCRs. The 56-69-year group was small, and its depth increase did not reach significance, likely because of low power. Participants were mostly white British, with more females than males. The authors suggested clonal diversity may have been underestimated. Only five or six AZD1222 recipients were SARS-CoV-2 seropositive at baseline, limiting conclusions about previously exposed vaccinees.

The sample's time point label, in plain terms: baseline before first vaccination. Vaccinee samples were obtained from the UK trials COV001 and COV002, which included a single-blind randomized controlled phase 2/3 trial of AZD1222 (ChAdOx1 nCoV-19) in healthy adults. For TCRbeta chain sequencing, PBMC samples were collected from trial participants at day 0 and at day 28 after the second dose. The CDR3 regions of human TCRbeta chains were analyzed by immunosequencing. The original pipeline was this. Repertoire TCRs were checked for matches against a reference library of SARS-CoV-2-specific TCRs that had been generated using the MIRA antigen-specificity platform. Breadth was defined as the fraction of unique TCRs that were SARS-CoV-2-associated, and depth was defined as the fraction of total T cells that were SARS-CoV-2-associated. Using the MIRA data, each spike-specific TCR was assigned both to the spike region to which the TCR was reactive and to a CD4 or CD8 class. Log10-transformed breadth and depth values were compared by one-way ANOVA with Sidak's multiple comparisons tests. TCRdb carries this immuneACCESS record with in-frame sequences only. Its versions omit some clonotypes, under half of them owing to an unresolved V gene in the studies checked, with the rest unexplained. The V and J calls and clone size are taken from that table; D and trimming were inferred from the DNA. The sample table holds tens of thousands of clones, of which around 90% were seen once. Jointly, the top ten make up about 4.3% of the sample.

On this clone: Its antigen is unknown. One base away there is no much larger clone; base qualities are not given.

V is pared back by 3 bases and J by 0 bases, with 7 bases lying between the germline termini. Spanning cysteine to phenylalanine, the CDR3 consists of 14 amino acids. Just CDR3 DNA is preserved here, 42 bases in frame from base 1. According to the germline V gene, CDR1 reads SGHTA and CDR2 reads FQGTGA. This specimen was peripheral blood, taken on day 0 of AZD1222 vaccination. The sequence was obtained from an adult in good health. The chain is made from TRBV7-3 and TRBJ2-3; TRBD2 is perhaps the D gene, given 5 matching bases. In nucleotide form, the sequence is TGTGCCAGCAGCTTTCTAGCCAGCACAGATACGCAGTATTTT. It codes for CASSFLASTDTQYF.